This T cell receptor (beta chain) was sequenced for a study of blood T cell repertoires in COVID-19 (TCRdb year 2020). For the wider study: Samples from collaborators originated in the United States, Italy and Spain and spanned both the acute and convalescent phases of COVID-19. The prospective study material was composed of cDNA or gDNA derived from T cells, B-cell-depleted T cells, or PBMCs. Subjects who had been exposed to COVID-19, were actively infected with it, or had recovered from it provided the deeply sampled blood TCRbeta repertoires that made up the dataset. The repertoires were made available in a free public database intended to serve as a resource for research on the immune response to SARS-CoV-2. The samples were drawn from two sources: the first 160 participants of the ongoing ImmuneRACE study, and about 1,300 subjects contributed by 6 global collaborators. Nearly every sample came with metadata listing a de-identified subject ID, COVID-19 status, age in years and sex. Where HLA class I and class II types were available, the types were taken from metadata supplied by the sample provider, not from assay-based typing.

Study-wide conclusions, independent of this receptor: Clinical and demographic metadata were provided uncurated, with the amount varying by source and participant.

One collaborating source in Seattle enrolled patients while the patients were actively infected and followed the patients over time throughout the course of disease. Whole blood was collected in K2EDTA tubes by collaborating institutions according to the institutions' own protocols. For TCRbeta analysis, collaborators shipped samples in one of three forms: frozen whole blood, isolated PBMCs, or DNA extracted from either of those sample types. Points on this clone: The antigen this receptor binds is unknown. Per-nucleotide qualities are absent, and no much larger clonotype sits a single base away.

The immunoSEQ Assay, a bias-controlled multiplex PCR, was used to amplify TCRbeta CDR3 regions from genomic DNA. In the source study's methods: Nucleated cell counts per sample were estimated from amplification of reference gene primers within the assay. To quantify the absolute abundance of each unique TCRbeta CDR3 rearrangement, sequence reads were collapsed and filtered. Productive Simpson clonality was computed per sample as the square root of Simpson's diversity index over productive rearrangements. This is the immuneACCESS table as TCRdb keeps it, with only in-frame sequences that have V and J called. A part of the clones is gone; compared with another copy, unresolved V genes explain less than half, and the rest is unexplained. V and J calls and clone size are copied from that table; D and trimming were computed from the DNA. Within this sample are about 300,000 clones, with nearly 90% of them counted one time only. The ten largest clones take up less than 2% of the sample.

Inclusive of the bounding cysteine and phenylalanine, the CDR3 is 15 residues long. Here the CDR3 DNA is all that survives: 45 bases in frame from base 1. As encoded in the germline V gene (reference sequence), CDR1 is LNHDA while CDR2 is SQIVND. V loses 0 bases, J loses 0 bases, and the germline ends lie 8 bases apart. The TCR sequence derives from a woman under 40 with COVID-19, enrolled during active disease. The chain joins TRBV19 to TRBJ1-2, and possibly TRBD1, on 5 matching bases. Sequenced: peripheral blood. This receptor carries the CDR3 CASSIDDSSNYGYTF. The base sequence is TGTGCCAGTAGTATAGATGACAGCTCTAACTATGGCTACACCTTC.